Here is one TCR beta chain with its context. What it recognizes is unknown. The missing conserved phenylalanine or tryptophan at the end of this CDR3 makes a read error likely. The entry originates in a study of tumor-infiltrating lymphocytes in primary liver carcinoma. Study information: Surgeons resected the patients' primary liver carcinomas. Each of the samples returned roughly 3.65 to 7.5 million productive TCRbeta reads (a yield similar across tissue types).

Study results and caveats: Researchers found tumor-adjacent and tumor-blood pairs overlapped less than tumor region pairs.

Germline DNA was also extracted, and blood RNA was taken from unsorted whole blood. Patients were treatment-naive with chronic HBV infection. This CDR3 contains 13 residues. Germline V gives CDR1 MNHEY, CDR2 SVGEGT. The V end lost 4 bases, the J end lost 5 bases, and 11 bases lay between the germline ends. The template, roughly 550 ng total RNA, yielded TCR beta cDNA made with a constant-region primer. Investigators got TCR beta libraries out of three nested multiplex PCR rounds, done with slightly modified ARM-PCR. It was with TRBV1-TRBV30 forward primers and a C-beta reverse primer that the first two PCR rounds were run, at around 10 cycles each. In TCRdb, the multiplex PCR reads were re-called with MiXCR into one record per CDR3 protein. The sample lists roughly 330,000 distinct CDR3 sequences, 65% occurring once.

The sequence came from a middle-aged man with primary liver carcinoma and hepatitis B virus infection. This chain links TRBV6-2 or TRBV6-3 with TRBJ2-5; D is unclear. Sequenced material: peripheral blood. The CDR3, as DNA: TGTGCCAGCAGTTCTGACTTTGGCGAGACCCAGTACTCC. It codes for CASSSDFGETQYS.